This T cell receptor (beta chain) is from a study of T-cell memory formation after mild COVID-19. UMIs and sample barcodes were carried by the TCR alpha and TCR beta cDNA libraries that 5'RACE produced using constant-segment primers. TCRdb ran MiXCR on the 5' RACE reads and lists one entry per CDR3 protein. The sample lists 300,000 to 350,000 distinct CDR3 sequences, 13% seen once, with over 20% in the top ten. This clonotype has just a few counts. Its antigen remains unknown. Trimming took off 3 bases at V and 7 bases at J, with 20 bases between the two ends. This CDR3 has 16 residues. Whole-study results and caveats: Pre-infection memory contained some responding clones, which suggested that cross-reactive memory had joined.

The chain has TRBV12-3 or TRBV12-4 and TRBJ2-3; D might be TRBD2 (5 bases). The source material was PBMCs or a T cell subset sorted from them (not recorded which). This sequence was found in a man younger than 35 who had mild COVID-19 (a few samples of this study predate the infection). Cell type and time point are not known. The CDR3: CASSLGSPPPLNTQYF. The CDR3, as DNA: TGTGCCAGCAGTTTGGGGAGTCCACCCCCCCTTAATACGCAGTATTTT.